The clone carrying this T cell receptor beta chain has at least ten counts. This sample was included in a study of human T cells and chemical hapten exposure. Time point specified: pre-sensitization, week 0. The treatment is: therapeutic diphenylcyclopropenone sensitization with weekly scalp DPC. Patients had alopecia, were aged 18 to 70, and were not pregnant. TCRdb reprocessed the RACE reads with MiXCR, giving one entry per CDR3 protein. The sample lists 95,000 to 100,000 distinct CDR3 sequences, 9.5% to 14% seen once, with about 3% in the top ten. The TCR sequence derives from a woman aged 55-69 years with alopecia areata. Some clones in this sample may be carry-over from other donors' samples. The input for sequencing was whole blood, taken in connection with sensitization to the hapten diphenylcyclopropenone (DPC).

The CDR3 protein is CASSFWDRNYGYTF. CDR3 bases: TGTGCCAGCAGCTTTTGGGACAGGAACTATGGCTACACCTTC. V and J are TRBV7-9 and TRBJ1-2; 8 bases map to TRBD1. The CDR3 contains 14 residues. Losses at the gene ends were 3 bases for V and 2 bases for J; bases not matched to a gene: 2. Germline V gives CDR1 SEHNR, CDR2 FQNEAQ (reference sequence).